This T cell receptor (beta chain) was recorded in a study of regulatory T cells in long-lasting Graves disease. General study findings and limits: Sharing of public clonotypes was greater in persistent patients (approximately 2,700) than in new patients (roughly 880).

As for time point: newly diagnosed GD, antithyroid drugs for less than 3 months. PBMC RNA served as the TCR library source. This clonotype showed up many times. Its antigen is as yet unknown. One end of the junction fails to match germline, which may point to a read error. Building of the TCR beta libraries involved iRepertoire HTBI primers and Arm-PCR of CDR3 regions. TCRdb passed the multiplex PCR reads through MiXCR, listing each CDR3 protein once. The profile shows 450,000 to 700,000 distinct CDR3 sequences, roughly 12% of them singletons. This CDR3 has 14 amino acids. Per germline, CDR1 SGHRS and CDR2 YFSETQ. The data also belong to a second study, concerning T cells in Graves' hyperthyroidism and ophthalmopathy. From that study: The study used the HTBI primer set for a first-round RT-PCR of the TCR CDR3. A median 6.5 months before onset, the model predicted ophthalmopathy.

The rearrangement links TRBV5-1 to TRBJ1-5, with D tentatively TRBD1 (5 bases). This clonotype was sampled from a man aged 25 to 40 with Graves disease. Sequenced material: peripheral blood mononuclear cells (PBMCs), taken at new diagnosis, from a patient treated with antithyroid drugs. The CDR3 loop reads CASSLGGGDQPQHF. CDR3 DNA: TGTGCCAGCAGTTTAGGCGGGGGAGATCAGCCCCAGCATTTT.